This TCR beta chain was profiled in a study of beta chain features in type 1 diabetes. Expressed TCRB transcripts were sequenced, since all the RNA that had been isolated was reverse transcribed. Profiled with immunoSEQ multiplex PCR; TCRdb holds only in-frame clones, not every one. The table lists about 150,000 clones, 11% of them singletons. Germline-derived CDR1 and CDR2 are SGHDT and YYEEEE. This CDR3 comprises 16 residues. Trimming at V came to 5 bases and at J to 10 bases, leaving 18 bases not matched to a gene. The sequence came from a man in his late teens or twenties in good health. The rearrangement uses TRBV5-6 and TRBJ2-1, with TRBD1 matching over 7 bases. The specimen was central memory CD4+ T cells from blood. The CDR3 region has the DNA TGTGCCAGCAGTCGGGCCAACCCCCGCTCCAGGGGGGAGCAGTTCTTC. Its translation is CASSRANPRSRGEQFF.